What follows are 7 T cell receptor beta chains derived from one specimen sequenced in a study of T cells in Graves' hyperthyroidism and ophthalmopathy. Researchers amplified the TCR beta CDR3 regions from RNA transcripts. Carried out on the TCR CDR3, a first-round RT-PCR used the HTBI primer set. In TCRdb, the multiplex PCR reads were re-called with MiXCR into one record per CDR3 protein. The sample includes under 400,000 distinct CDR3 sequences, around 25% of them seen just once. The sample consisted of blood. These receptors all stem from a man aged 45 to 65 with Graves' hyperthyroidism.

This chain uses TRBV9 with TRBJ2-1; D is perhaps TRBD2 (6 bases). Trimming shortened V by 0 bases and J by 8 bases, and 15 bases separated the two germline ends. CDR1 is SGDLS and CDR2 is YYNGEE in the germline V gene. The CDR3 consists of 15 residues. This CDR3 reads CASSVDLAISDEQFF. The DNA of the CDR3 is TGTGCCAGCAGCGTAGACCTAGCGATTAGTGATGAGCAGTTCTTC.

This clonotype turned up a few times. This sequence joins TRBV7-3 and TRBJ2-2, with D possibly TRBD1 on 6 matching bases. This CDR3 has 15 residues. Germline V gene data show CDR1 as SGHTA and CDR2 as FQGTGA. V was cut by 4 bases and J by 0 bases, with 9 bases left in between. In nucleotides, the CDR3 is TGTGCCAGCAGCTCCCAGGGGCCGAACACCGGGGAGCTGTTTTTT. Amino acids: CASSSQGPNTGELFF.

The chain links TRBV20-1 to TRBJ2-3, with 13 bases fitting TRBD2. Trimming at V came to 6 bases and at J to 7 bases, leaving 7 bases not matched to a gene. The CDR3 is 14 residues long. CDR1 DFQATT and CDR2 SNEGSKA come from the germline V gene (reference sequence). The DNA for the CDR3 is TGCAGTGCACCTGAGACTAGCGGGAGGTATACGCAGTATTTT. Translation gives CSAPETSGRYTQYF.

This clonotype was recorded only once. The rearrangement joins TRBV20-1 to TRBJ2-5; perhaps D is TRBD1 or TRBD2 (7 bases each). The ends were cut back, 0 bases at V and 4 bases at J, with 15 bases in the middle. From germline, CDR1 is DFQATT and CDR2 SNEGSKA (reference sequence). The CDR3 length is 15 residues. The CDR3 coding sequence is TGCAGTGCTAGAGATGTTACAGGGGAGGGAGAGACCCAGTACTTC. As protein: CSARDVTGEGETQYF.

This clonotype was counted between two and nine times. Compared with germline, one end of the junction differs, possibly owing to a read error. This rearrangement joins TRBV10-3 to TRBJ1-2; D call uncertain. The CDR3 sequence is 13 residues long. Germline V gives CDR1 ENHRY, CDR2 SYGVKD. The CDR3 sequence is CAISVNSNDGYTF. CDR3 nucleotides: TGTGCCATCAGTGTAAACAGTAACGATGGCTACACCTTC.

This clonotype was seen only a few times. This rearrangement joins TRBV12-3 or TRBV12-4 to TRBJ2-1; D ambiguous. The V end was cut by 3 bases, the J end by 2 bases, with 8 bases between. CDR3 size: 14 residues. The chain's CDR3 is CASSFRATYNEQFF. The DNA for the CDR3 is TGTGCCAGCAGTTTCCGGGCCACCTACAATGAGCAGTTCTTC.

This chain connects TRBV5-1 to TRBJ2-2; 9 positions agree with TRBD1. CDR1 is SGHRS and CDR2 is YFSETQ in the germline V gene. This CDR3 is 16 amino acids long. V trimming: 8 bases; J trimming: 4 bases; junction bases outside the gene matches: 12. CDR3 nucleotides: TGCGCCAGTCGGACAGGGGACGGGAGTGGCACCGGGGAGCTGTTTTTT. This translates into CASRTGDGSGTGELFF.